A selection of T cell receptor beta chains follows, all from one sample in a study of shared clonotypes between healthy human individuals. The protocol was immunoSEQ multiplex PCR, while the TCRdb copy is restricted to in-frame clones and leaves out a portion. Of more than 2,000,000 clones in the sample, just over 90% were seen once. The source material was naive CD4+ T cells from PBMCs. These receptors were obtained from a man aged 18 to 30 in good health. Some clones in this sample may be carry-over from other donors' samples. Both conserved end residues are part of each CDR3. A D gene is named only where the DNA matches it firmly. The listing skips clone size in some rows; elsewhere it reads once, few, many or a size class.

J: TRBJ1-5; V: TRBV4-1; size: NA; D: TRBD1; DNA: TGCGCCAGCAGCCAAGTTACAGGGGGAGTTTTTTGGAATCAGCCCCAGCATTTT; CDR3: CASSQVTGGVFWNQPQHF
J: TRBJ2-1; V: TRBV9; size: NA; D: NA; DNA: TGTGCCAGCAGCGGAGGGGTCAATGCCTACAATGAGCAGTTCTTC; CDR3: CASSGGVNAYNEQFF
J: TRBJ2-2; V: TRBV30; size: NA; D: NA; DNA: TGTGCCTGGGGCGTTAAGGGGCCGGGGACCGGGGAGCTGTTTTTT; CDR3: CAWGVKGPGTGELFF
J: TRBJ1-5; V: TRBV2; size: NA; D: NA; DNA: TGTGCCAGCAAAGAGCGGTTATTGGCGAGCAATCAGCCCCAGCATTTT; CDR3: CASKERLLASNQPQHF
J: TRBJ2-7; V: TRBV7-9; size: NA; D: NA; DNA: TGTGCCAGCAGCTTTATTCGTTCTAGCGTTTCCTACGAGCAGTACTTC; CDR3: CASSFIRSSVSYEQYF
J: TRBJ1-1; V: TRBV28; size: NA; D: TRBD1; DNA: TGTGCCAGCAGTTCGACAGGGTTGAACACTGAAGCTTTCTTT; CDR3: CASSSTGLNTEAFF
J: TRBJ2-2; V: TRBV6-6; size: NA; D: NA; DNA: TGTGCCAGCAGAGGGGGACCCGGGGAGCTGTTTTTT; CDR3: CASRGGPGELFF
J: TRBJ1-4; V: TRBV5-1; size: NA; D: NA; DNA: TGCGCCAGCAGCAGGGACGGGGAGAATGAAAAACTGTTTTTT; CDR3: CASSRDGENEKLFF
J: TRBJ2-7; V: TRBV28; size: NA; D: NA; DNA: TGTGCCAGCAGTTTATCAACAGAGAGTCCCTACGAGCAGTACTTC; CDR3: CASSLSTESPYEQYF
J: TRBJ1-2; V: TRBV15; size: once; D: NA; DNA: TGTGCCACCAGCAGAGATAAAAACTATGGCTACACCTTC; CDR3: CATSRDKNYGYTF
J: TRBJ2-3; V: TRBV4-2; size: NA; D: TRBD2; DNA: TGTGCCAGCAGCCAAGCCCTCACTAGCGGGAGCACAGATACGCAGTATTTT; CDR3: CASSQALTSGSTDTQYF
J: TRBJ2-7; V: TRBV7-2; size: NA; D: NA; DNA: TGTGCCAGCAGCTCAGGACCACCTACCTACGAGCAGTACTTC; CDR3: CASSSGPPTYEQYF
J: TRBJ1-1; V: TRBV7-9; size: NA; D: NA; DNA: TGTGCCAGCAGCTTAGAGGGGGTTATCACTGAAGCTTTCTTT; CDR3: CASSLEGVITEAFF
J: TRBJ2-1; V: TRBV2; size: once; D: TRBD1; DNA: TGTGCCAGCAGTCGGGACAGTTACAATGAGCAGTTCTTC; CDR3: CASSRDSYNEQFF
J: TRBJ1-3; V: TRBV14; size: NA; D: NA; DNA: TGTGCCAGCAGCCAAGGAGAGGAAAGGAGGGCTGGAAACACCATATATTTT; CDR3: CASSQGEERRAGNTIYF
J: TRBJ2-1; V: TRBV29-1; size: NA; D: NA; DNA: TGCAGCGTTGATTCGGGAGCGGGTCGGTTCAATGAGCAGTTCTTC; CDR3: CSVDSGAGRFNEQFF
J: TRBJ2-2; V: TRBV9; size: once; D: TRBD2; DNA: TGTGCCAGCAGCGCTACAGCGGGAGTGACCACCGGGGAGCTGTTTTTT; CDR3: CASSATAGVTTGELFF
J: TRBJ2-1; V: TRBV4-1; size: once; D: TRBD2; DNA: TGCGCCAGCAGCCATCAAGGGAGGGATGAGCAGTTCTTC; CDR3: CASSHQGRDEQFF
J: TRBJ1-5; V: TRBV2; size: few; D: TRBD1; DNA: TGTGCCAGCACCAGGGGGCTCAATCAGCCCCAGCATTTT; CDR3: CASTRGLNQPQHF
J: TRBJ2-1; V: TRBV7-8; size: NA; D: TRBD2; DNA: TGTGCCAGCAGCTTAACCGGGACTAGCGTAACCTACAATGAGCAGTTCTTC; CDR3: CASSLTGTSVTYNEQFF
J: TRBJ1-4; V: TRBV4-3; size: once; D: NA; DNA: TGCGCCAGCAGCCAAGAATCCCGGTATGAAAAACTGTTTTTT; CDR3: CASSQESRYEKLFF
J: TRBJ1-1; V: TRBV18; size: NA; D: NA; DNA: TGTGCCAGCTCACCGGTGATTGGGGGGGCAGGCACTGAAGCTTTCTTT; CDR3: CASSPVIGGAGTEAFF
J: TRBJ2-7; V: TRBV11-1; size: NA; D: TRBD1; DNA: TGTGCCAGCAGCCGACCAGGGGGCTCCTACGAGCAGTACTTC; CDR3: CASSRPGGSYEQYF
J: TRBJ2-1; V: TRBV30; size: NA; D: TRBD2; DNA: TGTGCCTTGATTTCGGGAGGGCAGCGCAATGAGCAGTTCTTC; CDR3: CALISGGQRNEQFF
J: TRBJ1-1; V: TRBV30; size: few; D: TRBD1; DNA: TGTGCCTGGACCCGTGGGGGACAGGCTAACACTGAAGCTTTCTTT; CDR3: CAWTRGGQANTEAFF
J: TRBJ2-1; V: TRBV7-6; size: once; D: NA; DNA: TGTGCCAGCAGCCAGCTAGCCGCCTTGGTCTACAATGAGCAGTTCTTC; CDR3: CASSQLAALVYNEQFF
J: TRBJ2-1; V: TRBV5-1; size: NA; D: TRBD2; DNA: TGCGCCAGCAGCTTTCGGCTAGCGGGCTCCTACAATGAGCAGTTCTTC; CDR3: CASSFRLAGSYNEQFF
J: TRBJ1-1; V: TRBV10-1; size: NA; D: NA; DNA: TGCGCCAGCACCCCCGACCTGGGGAACACTGAAGCTTTCTTT; CDR3: CASTPDLGNTEAFF
J: TRBJ1-1; V: TRBV2; size: NA; D: NA; DNA: TGTGCCAGCAGTGTACAGGGAGAAAACACTGAAGCTTTCTTT; CDR3: CASSVQGENTEAFF
J: TRBJ2-7; V: TRBV19; size: NA; D: TRBD2; DNA: TGTGCCAGTAGTATCCGGGCGGGAGCCCCCTACGAGCAGTACTTC; CDR3: CASSIRAGAPYEQYF
J: TRBJ2-7; V: TRBV7-2; size: NA; D: TRBD1; DNA: TGTGCCAGCAGCTTCCCGAAGTTTGGACAGGGGGCTCCCTACGAGCAGTACTTC; CDR3: CASSFPKFGQGAPYEQYF
J: TRBJ1-2; V: TRBV29-1; size: once; D: NA; DNA: TGCAGCGTTGAAGGATTCGAGGTGGCAGGTCCTTATGGCTACACCTTC; CDR3: CSVEGFEVAGPYGYTF
J: TRBJ2-5; V: TRBV5-4; size: once; D: TRBD2; DNA: TGTGCCAGCGGGTTGAAAGGAATAGCGGGAGGGTTAGAGACCCAGTACTTC; CDR3: CASGLKGIAGGLETQYF
J: TRBJ2-6; V: TRBV5-1; size: NA; D: TRBD1; DNA: TGCGCCAGCAGCCCGCAGGGGGAGGGGGCCAACGTCCTGACTTTC; CDR3: CASSPQGEGANVLTF
J: TRBJ2-2; V: TRBV6-1; size: NA; D: TRBD1; DNA: TGTGCCAGCAGTGCCGGGACAGGGGCCGGGGAGCTGTTTTTT; CDR3: CASSAGTGAGELFF
J: TRBJ1-2; V: TRBV5-4; size: NA; D: NA; DNA: TGTGCCAGCAGATCACAGCTTGGACGGACGGCGGATGGCTACACCTTC; CDR3: CASRSQLGRTADGYTF
J: TRBJ1-1; V: TRBV19; size: once; D: NA; DNA: TGTGCCAGTAGCATGGAGCGTCGCACTGAAGCTTTCTTT; CDR3: CASSMERRTEAFF
J: TRBJ1-2; V: TRBV28; size: NA; D: TRBD1; DNA: TGTGCCACCCCCCGTGGGACAGGGGGCGGGTATGGCTACACCTTC; CDR3: CATPRGTGGGYGYTF
J: TRBJ1-1; V: TRBV9; size: NA; D: NA; DNA: TGTGCCAGCAGCGTTACTCAGGGGCAGAGCACTGAAGCTTTCTTT; CDR3: CASSVTQGQSTEAFF
J: TRBJ2-1; V: TRBV7-8; size: NA; D: NA; DNA: TGTGCCAGCAGCTTAGATCCCAGCGGTTCGTACAATGAGCAGTTCTTC; CDR3: CASSLDPSGSYNEQFF
J: TRBJ2-3; V: TRBV2; size: NA; D: NA; DNA: TGTGCCAGCGAAAGGGGGTCGAGCACAGATACGCAGTATTTT; CDR3: CASERGSSTDTQYF
J: TRBJ1-1; V: TRBV6-5; size: NA; D: NA; DNA: TGTGCCATCCACCGGGGGACTGAAGCTTTCTTT; CDR3: CAIHRGTEAFF
J: TRBJ2-3; V: TRBV5-1; size: NA; D: TRBD2; DNA: TGCGCCAGCAGCCTCCTCCCGACTAGCGGGATAAGCACAGATACGCAGTATTTT; CDR3: CASSLLPTSGISTDTQYF
J: TRBJ2-5; V: TRBV28; size: NA; D: NA; DNA: TGTGCCAGCATTTGGGATACCGAGACCCAGTACTTC; CDR3: CASIWDTETQYF